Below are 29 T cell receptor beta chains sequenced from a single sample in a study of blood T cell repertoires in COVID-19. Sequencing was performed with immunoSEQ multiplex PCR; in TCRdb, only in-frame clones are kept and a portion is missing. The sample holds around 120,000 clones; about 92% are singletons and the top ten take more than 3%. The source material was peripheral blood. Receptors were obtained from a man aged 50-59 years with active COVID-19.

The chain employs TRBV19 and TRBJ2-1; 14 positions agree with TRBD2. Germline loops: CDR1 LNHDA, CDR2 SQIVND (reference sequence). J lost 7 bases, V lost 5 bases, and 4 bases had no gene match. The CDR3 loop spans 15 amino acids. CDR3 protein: CASSPRLAGGNEQFF. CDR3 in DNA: TGTGCCAGTAGTCCTCGACTAGCGGGGGGGAATGAGCAGTTCTTC.

CDR3 sequence reads: CARSLEASGRPYTGELFF. The CDR3 DNA reads TGTGCCAGAAGCTTGGAGGCTAGCGGGAGGCCTTACACCGGGGAGCTGTTTTTT. The chain joins TRBV5-3 to TRBJ2-2; 11 bases fit TRBD2. TRBV5-3 is identified as an open reading frame with a role that is uncertain. The CDR3 contains 18 residues. The J segment lost 3 bases and the V segment lost 0 bases, leaving 7 bases of the junction unmatched.

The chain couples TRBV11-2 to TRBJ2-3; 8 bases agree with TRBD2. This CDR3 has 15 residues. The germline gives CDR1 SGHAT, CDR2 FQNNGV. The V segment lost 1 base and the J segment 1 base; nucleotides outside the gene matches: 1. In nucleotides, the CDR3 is TGTGCCAGCAGCTTAGGAGCGGGGGGCACAGATACGCAGTATTTT. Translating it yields CASSLGAGGTDTQYF.

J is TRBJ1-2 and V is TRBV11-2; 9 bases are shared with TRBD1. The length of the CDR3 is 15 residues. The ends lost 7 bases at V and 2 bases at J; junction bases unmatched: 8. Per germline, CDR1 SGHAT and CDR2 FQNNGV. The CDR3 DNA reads TGTGCCAGCACCCTGGGGACAGGGCGAAACTATGGCTACACCTTC. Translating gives CASTLGTGRNYGYTF.

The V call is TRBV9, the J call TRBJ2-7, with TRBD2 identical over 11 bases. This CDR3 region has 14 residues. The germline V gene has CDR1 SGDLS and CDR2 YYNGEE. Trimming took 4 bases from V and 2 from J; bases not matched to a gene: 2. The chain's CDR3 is CASSPSGGTYEQYF. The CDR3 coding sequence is TGTGCCAGCAGCCCTAGCGGGGGGACCTACGAGCAGTACTTC.

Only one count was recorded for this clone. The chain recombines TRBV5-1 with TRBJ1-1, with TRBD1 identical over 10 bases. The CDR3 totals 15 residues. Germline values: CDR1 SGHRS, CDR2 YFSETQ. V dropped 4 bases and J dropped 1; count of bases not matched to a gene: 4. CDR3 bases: TGCGCCAGCAGCCCGGGGGACAGGGGGAACACTGAAGCTTTCTTT. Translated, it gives CASSPGDRGNTEAFF.

The CDR3 region has the DNA TGTGCCTGGAGTTTTGATAGCGGGAGTACCGGGGAGCTGTTTTTT. Protein: CAWSFDSGSTGELFF. The chain has TRBV30 and TRBJ2-2; the match to TRBD2 covers 9 bases. Germline lookup yields CDR1 GTSNPN and CDR2 SVGIG (reference sequence). The CDR3 has 15 residues. V lost 2 bases, J lost 5 bases, and 6 bases stayed unmatched.

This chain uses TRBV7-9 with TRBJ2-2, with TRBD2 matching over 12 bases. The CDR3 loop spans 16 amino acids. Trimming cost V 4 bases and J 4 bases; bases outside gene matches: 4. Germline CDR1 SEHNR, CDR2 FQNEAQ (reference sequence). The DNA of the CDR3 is TGTGCCAGCAGCTCGCCTAGCGGGAGGGGCACCGGGGAGCTGTTTTTT. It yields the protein CASSSPSGRGTGELFF.

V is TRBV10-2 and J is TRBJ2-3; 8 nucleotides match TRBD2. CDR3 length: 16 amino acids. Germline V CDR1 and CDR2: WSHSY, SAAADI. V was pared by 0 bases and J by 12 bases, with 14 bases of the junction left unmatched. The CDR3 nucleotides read TGCGCCAGCAGTGAGTCTAGCGGGGCGCATGTTACGTCCCAGTATTTT. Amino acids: CASSESSGAHVTSQYF.

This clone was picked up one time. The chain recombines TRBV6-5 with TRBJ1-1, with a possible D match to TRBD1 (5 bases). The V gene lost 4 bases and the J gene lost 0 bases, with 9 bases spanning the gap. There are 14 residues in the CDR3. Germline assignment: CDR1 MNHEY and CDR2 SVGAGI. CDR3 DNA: TGTGCCAGCAGTTTAAGACAGATGAACACTGAAGCTTTCTTT. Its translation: CASSLRQMNTEAFF.

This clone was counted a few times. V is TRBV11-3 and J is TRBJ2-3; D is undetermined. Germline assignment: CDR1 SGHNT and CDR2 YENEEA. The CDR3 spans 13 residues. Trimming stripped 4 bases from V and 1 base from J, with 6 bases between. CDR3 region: CASSSRGTDTQYF. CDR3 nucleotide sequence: TGTGCCAGCAGCTCCCGGGGCACAGATACGCAGTATTTT.

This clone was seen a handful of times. CDR3 loop: CASSPGGQGIREQYF. CDR3 DNA: TGTGCCAGCAGTCCGGGGGGACAGGGGATCCGGGAGCAGTACTTC. V is TRBV5-4 and J is TRBJ2-7, with 10 bases identical to TRBD1. Trimming removed 5 bases from V and 7 bases from J; junction bases left unmatched: 12. CDR1 and CDR2 (germline): SGHNT, YYREEE (reference sequence). This CDR3 has 15 residues.

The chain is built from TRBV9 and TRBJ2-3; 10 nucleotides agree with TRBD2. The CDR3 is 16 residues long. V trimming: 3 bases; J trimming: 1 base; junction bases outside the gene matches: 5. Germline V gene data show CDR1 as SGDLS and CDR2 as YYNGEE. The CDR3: CASSGAGTSGTDTQYF. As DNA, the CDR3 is TGTGCCAGCAGCGGCGCCGGGACTAGCGGCACAGATACGCAGTATTTT.

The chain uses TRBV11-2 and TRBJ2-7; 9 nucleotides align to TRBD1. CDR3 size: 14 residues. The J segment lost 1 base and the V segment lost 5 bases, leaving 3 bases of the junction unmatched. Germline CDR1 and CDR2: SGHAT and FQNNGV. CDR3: CASSRGQGSYEQYF. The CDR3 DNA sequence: TGTGCCAGCAGCCGGGGACAGGGATCCTACGAGCAGTACTTC.

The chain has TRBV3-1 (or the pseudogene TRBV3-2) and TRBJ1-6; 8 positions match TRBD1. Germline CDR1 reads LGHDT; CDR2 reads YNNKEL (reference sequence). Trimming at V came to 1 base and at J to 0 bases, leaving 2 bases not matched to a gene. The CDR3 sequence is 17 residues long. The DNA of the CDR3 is TGTGCCAGCAGCCAAGGGACAGGGAGCTCCTATAATTCACCCCTCCACTTT. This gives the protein CASSQGTGSSYNSPLHF.

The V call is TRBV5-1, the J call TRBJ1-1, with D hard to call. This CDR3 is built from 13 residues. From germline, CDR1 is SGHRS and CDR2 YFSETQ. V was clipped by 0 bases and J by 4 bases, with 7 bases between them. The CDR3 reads CASSLGAGTEAFF. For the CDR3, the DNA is TGCGCCAGCAGCTTGGGAGCGGGCACTGAAGCTTTCTTT.

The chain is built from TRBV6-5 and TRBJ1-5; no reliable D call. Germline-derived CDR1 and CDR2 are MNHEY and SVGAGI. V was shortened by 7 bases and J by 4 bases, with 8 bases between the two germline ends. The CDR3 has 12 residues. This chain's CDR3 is CASNKENQPQHF. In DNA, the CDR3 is TGTGCCAGCAACAAAGAAAATCAGCCCCAGCATTTT.

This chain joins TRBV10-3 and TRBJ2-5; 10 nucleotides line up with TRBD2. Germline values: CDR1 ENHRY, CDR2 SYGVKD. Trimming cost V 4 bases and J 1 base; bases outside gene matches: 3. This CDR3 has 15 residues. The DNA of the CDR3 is TGTGCCATCAGTGGGACTAGCGGTATCCAAGAGACCCAGTACTTC. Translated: CAISGTSGIQETQYF.

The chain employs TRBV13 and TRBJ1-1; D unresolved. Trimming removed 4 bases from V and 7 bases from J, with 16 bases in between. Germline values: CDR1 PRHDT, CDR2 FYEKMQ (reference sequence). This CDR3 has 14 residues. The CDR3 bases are TGTGCCAGCAGCTCGTACGAGGTAGCTGATGAAGCTTTCTTT. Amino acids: CASSSYEVADEAFF.

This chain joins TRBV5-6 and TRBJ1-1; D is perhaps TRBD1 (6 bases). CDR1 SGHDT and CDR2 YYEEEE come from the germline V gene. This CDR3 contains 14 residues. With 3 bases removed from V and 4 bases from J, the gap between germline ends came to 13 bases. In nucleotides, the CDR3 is TGTGCCAGCAGCTCGTACAGGGCTAGCACTGAAGCTTTCTTT. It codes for CASSSYRASTEAFF. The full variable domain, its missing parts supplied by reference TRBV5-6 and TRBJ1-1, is DAGVTQSPTHLIKTRGQQVTLRCSPKSGHDTVSWYQQALGQGPQFIFQYYEEEERQRGNFPDRFSGHQFPNYSSELNVNALLLGDSALYLCASSSYRASTEAFFGQGTRLTVV.

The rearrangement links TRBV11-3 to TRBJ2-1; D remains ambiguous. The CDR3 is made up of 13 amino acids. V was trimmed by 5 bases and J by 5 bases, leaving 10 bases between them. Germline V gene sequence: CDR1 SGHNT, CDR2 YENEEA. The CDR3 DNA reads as TGTGCCAGCAGCCCAAACCGGGACAATGAGCAGTTCTTC. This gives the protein CASSPNRDNEQFF.

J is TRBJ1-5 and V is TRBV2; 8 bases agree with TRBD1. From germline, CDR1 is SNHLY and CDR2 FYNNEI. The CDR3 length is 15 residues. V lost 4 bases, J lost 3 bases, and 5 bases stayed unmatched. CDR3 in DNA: TGTGCCAGCAGTGCGACAGGGGCCGCCAATCAGCCCCAGCATTTT. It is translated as CASSATGAANQPQHF.

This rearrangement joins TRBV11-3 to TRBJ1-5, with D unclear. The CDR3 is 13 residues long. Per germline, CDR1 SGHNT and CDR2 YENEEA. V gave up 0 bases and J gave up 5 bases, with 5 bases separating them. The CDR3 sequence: CASSLEHDQPQHF. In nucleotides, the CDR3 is TGTGCCAGCAGCTTAGAACACGATCAGCCCCAGCATTTT.

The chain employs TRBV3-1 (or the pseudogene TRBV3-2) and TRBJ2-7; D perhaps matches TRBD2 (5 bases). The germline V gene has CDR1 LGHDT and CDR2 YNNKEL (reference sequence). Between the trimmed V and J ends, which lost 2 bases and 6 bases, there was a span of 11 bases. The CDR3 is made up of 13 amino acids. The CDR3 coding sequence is TGTGCCAGCAGCCAACGGAGCGGATCCGAGCAGTACGTC. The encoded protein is CASSQRSGSEQYV.

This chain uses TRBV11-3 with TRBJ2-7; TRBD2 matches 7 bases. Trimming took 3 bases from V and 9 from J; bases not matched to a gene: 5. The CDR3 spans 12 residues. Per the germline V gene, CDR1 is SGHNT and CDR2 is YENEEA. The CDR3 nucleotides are TGTGCCAGCAGCTTCCCAGCGGGAAGGCAGTACGTC. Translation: CASSFPAGRQYV.

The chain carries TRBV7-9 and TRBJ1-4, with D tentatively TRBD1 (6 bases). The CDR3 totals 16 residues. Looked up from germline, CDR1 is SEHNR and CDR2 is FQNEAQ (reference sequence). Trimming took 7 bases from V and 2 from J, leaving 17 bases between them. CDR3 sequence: CASTSNRVSTNEKLFF. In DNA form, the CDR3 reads TGTGCCAGCACTAGTAACAGGGTGTCGACTAATGAAAAACTGTTTTTT.

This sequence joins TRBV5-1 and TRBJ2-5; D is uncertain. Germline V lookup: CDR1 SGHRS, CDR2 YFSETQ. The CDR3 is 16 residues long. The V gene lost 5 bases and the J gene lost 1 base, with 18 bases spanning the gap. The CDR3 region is CASRTHEIESQETQYF. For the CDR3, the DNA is TGCGCCAGCAGAACCCACGAAATAGAGTCCCAAGAGACCCAGTACTTC.

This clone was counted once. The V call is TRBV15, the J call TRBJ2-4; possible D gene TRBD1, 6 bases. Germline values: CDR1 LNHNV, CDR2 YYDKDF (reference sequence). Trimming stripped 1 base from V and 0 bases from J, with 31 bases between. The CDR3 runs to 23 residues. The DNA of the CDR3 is TGTGCCACCAGCAGAGGCCATCTCAGTGCCGCAGGGGATTCCCTACTAGCCAAAAACATTCAGTACTTC. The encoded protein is CATSRGHLSAAGDSLLAKNIQYF.

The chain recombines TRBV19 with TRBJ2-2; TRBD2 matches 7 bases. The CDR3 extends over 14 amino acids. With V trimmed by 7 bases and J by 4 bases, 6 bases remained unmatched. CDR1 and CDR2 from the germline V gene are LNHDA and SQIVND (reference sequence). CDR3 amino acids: CASTGGPGTGELFF. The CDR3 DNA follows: TGTGCCAGTACGGGAGGTCCGGGCACCGGGGAGCTGTTTTTT.